These 21 T cell receptor beta chains were all obtained from the same sample, sequenced in a study of T cell responses to AZD1222 COVID-19 vaccine. Profiling relied on immunoSEQ multiplex PCR, and the TCRdb table lists in-frame clones only, not all of them. The sample records 65,000 to 85,000 clones, 80% being singletons. Sequencing was performed on peripheral blood, taken 28 days after the second AZD1222 dose. The receptors derive from an adult who received the AZD1222 COVID-19 vaccine.

A word on this clone: At one end the junction does not follow the germline gene, possibly because of a read error. V is TRBV7-7 and J is TRBJ2-5; perhaps TRBD2 as D (5 bases). Germline CDR1 is SSHAT and CDR2 is FNYEAQ (reference sequence). The CDR3 runs to 15 residues. The CDR3 nucleotides are TGTGCTAGCAGCTTAGGAGGAGGACTCCAAGAGACCCAGTACTTC. It translates to CASSLGGGLQETQYF.

This clone was picked up a small number of times. The chain recombines TRBV27 with TRBJ1-2; TRBD1 is a possible D gene (5 bases). CDR1 and CDR2 (germline): MNHEY, SMNVEV (reference sequence). The CDR3 spans 13 residues. Trimming removed 0 bases from V and 8 bases from J, with 10 bases in between. CDR3 coding DNA: TGTGCCAGCAGTTTATCCACGTGGGGGGGCTACACCTTC. Amino acids: CASSLSTWGGYTF.

V and J are TRBV3-1 (or the pseudogene TRBV3-2) and TRBJ1-2; no clear D gene. V was clipped by 1 base and J by 4 bases, with 10 bases between them. CDR3 length: 14 residues. In germline, CDR1 is LGHDT, CDR2 YNNKEL (reference sequence). The CDR3 nucleotides are TGTGCCAGCAGCCAAGGAAGGACTGCCTATGGCTACACCTTC. Translating it yields CASSQGRTAYGYTF.

The chain joins TRBV30 to TRBJ1-2; TRBD1 matches at 9 bases. J gave up 4 bases and V 2 bases, and 5 bases lay outside the gene matches. Looked up from germline, CDR1 is GTSNPN and CDR2 is SVGIG (reference sequence). The CDR3 extends over 14 amino acids. CDR3 DNA: TGTGCCTGGAGTCCGGACAGGGGACTCTATGGCTACACCTTC. Protein product: CAWSPDRGLYGYTF.

V usage is TRBV6-1 and J usage is TRBJ2-7, with D tentatively TRBD2 (6 bases). Germline-derived CDR1 and CDR2 are MNHNS and SASEGT. The CDR3 has 14 residues. V lost 3 bases and J 6 bases, leaving 15 bases between the germline ends. CDR3 in DNA: TGTGCCAGCAGTGAGACTAGAGGTGGTCGCGAGCAGTACTTC. It yields the protein CASSETRGGREQYF.

This chain connects TRBV11-1 to TRBJ2-7, with a possible D match to TRBD1 (6 bases). CDR1 SGHAT and CDR2 FQDESV come from the germline V gene (reference sequence). There are 16 residues in the CDR3. The V and J ends lost 3 bases and 0 bases respectively, with 15 bases between them. The CDR3 protein is CASSLTDRLVSYEQYF. The CDR3 coding sequence is TGTGCCAGCAGCTTGACCGACAGGCTAGTCTCCTACGAGCAGTACTTC.

The chain couples TRBV27 to TRBJ1-2; TRBD1 is a possible D gene (6 bases). Germline V CDR1 and CDR2: MNHEY, SMNVEV (reference sequence). V lost 4 bases to trimming and J lost 5 bases, with 14 bases between them. This CDR3 is built from 14 residues. The CDR3 DNA sequence: TGTGCCAGCAGTTCCTCCGGGACATCGTATGGCTACACCTTC. Translating gives CASSSSGTSYGYTF.

DNA for the CDR3: TGTGCCACCCGAGCGGGGGGAGAGGGCTACACCTTC. This codes for CATRAGGEGYTF. The gene calls are TRBV25-1 and TRBJ1-2; perhaps TRBD1 as D (5 bases). V was trimmed by 10 bases and J by 8 bases, leaving 17 bases between them. Germline loops: CDR1 MGHDK, CDR2 SYGVNS. This CDR3 has 12 amino acids.

The V call is TRBV6-5, the J call TRBJ1-1; D gene ambiguous. The CDR3 totals 15 residues. CDR1 and CDR2 (germline): MNHEY, SVGAGI. Trimming cost V 6 bases and J 0 bases, with 14 bases left between them. The CDR3 loop reads CASRGLPNMNTEAFF. CDR3 in DNA: TGTGCCAGCAGAGGACTCCCAAACATGAACACTGAAGCTTTCTTT.

V and J are TRBV6-2 or TRBV6-3 and TRBJ2-1; D gene uncertain. There are 16 residues in the CDR3. Germline CDR1 and CDR2: MNHEY and SVGEGT. V was cut by 0 bases and J by 6 bases, with 15 bases left in between. For the CDR3, the DNA is TGTGCCAGCAGTTACTCGAATTGGGTTGAAGTCAATGAGCAGTTCTTC. Translation gives CASSYSNWVEVNEQFF.

The rearrangement links TRBV3-1 (or the pseudogene TRBV3-2) to TRBJ1-4; D not certain. CDR1 and CDR2 (germline): LGHDT, YNNKEL (reference sequence). The CDR3 length is 12 residues. Trimming took off 4 bases at V and 8 bases at J, with 8 bases between the two ends. DNA of the CDR3: TGTGCCAGCAGCCTTTTTCAAGAAAAACTGTTTTTT. It encodes CASSLFQEKLFF.

The chain couples TRBV7-9 to TRBJ1-6; 7 bases map to TRBD1. The junction had 3 bases not matched to a gene; V was cut back by 1 base and J by 9 bases. The CDR3 has 14 residues. From germline, CDR1 is SEHNR and CDR2 FQNEAQ (reference sequence). This CDR3 is CASSLGGGPSPLHF. Written as DNA, the CDR3 is TGTGCCAGCAGCTTAGGAGGGGGCCCTTCACCCCTCCACTTT. Full variable domain (missing parts from reference TRBV7-9 and TRBJ1-6): DTGVSQNPRHKITKRGQNVTFRCDPISEHNRLYWYRQTLGQGPEFLTYFQNEAQLEKSRLLSDRFSAERPKGSFSTLEIQRTEQGDSAMYLCASSLGGGPSPLHFGNGTRLTVT.

The gene calls are TRBV13 and TRBJ2-1; D may be TRBD2 (6 bases). The CDR3 length is 17 residues. With 1 base removed from V and 1 base from J, the gap between germline ends came to 14 bases. Germline-derived CDR1 and CDR2 are PRHDT and FYEKMQ (reference sequence). CDR3 sequence: CASSLEWGVGSYNEQFF. DNA for the CDR3: TGTGCCAGCAGCTTAGAGTGGGGGGTGGGGTCCTACAATGAGCAGTTCTTC.

The rearrangement links TRBV20-1 to TRBJ2-7; D is undetermined. V was cut by 1 base and J by 7 bases, with 8 bases left in between. This CDR3 is built from 11 residues. Germline V gene data show CDR1 as DFQATT and CDR2 as SNEGSKA (reference sequence). CDR3 nucleotide sequence: TGCAGTGCTAGAGCGGTCCCAGAGCAGTACTTC. This codes for CSARAVPEQYF.

The chain uses TRBV6-5 and TRBJ2-5; D might be TRBD2 (5 bases). Deletions cut 5 bases from V and 2 bases from J, with 6 bases between. Germline CDR1 MNHEY, CDR2 SVGAGI. This CDR3 is 12 amino acids long. The CDR3 loop is CASSTRQETQYF. The CDR3 DNA reads as TGTGCCAGCAGTACTAGACAAGAGACCCAGTACTTC.

The rearrangement joins TRBV3-1 (or the pseudogene TRBV3-2) to TRBJ1-2; 10 nucleotides agree with TRBD1. Losses at the gene ends were 3 bases for V and 2 bases for J; bases not matched to a gene: 3. Germline V gene sequence: CDR1 LGHDT, CDR2 YNNKEL (reference sequence). The CDR3 spans 15 residues. The chain's CDR3 is CASSQVTGGNYGYTF. CDR3 DNA: TGTGCCAGCAGCCAGGTGACAGGGGGCAACTATGGCTACACCTTC.

J is TRBJ2-7 and V is TRBV5-4, with a possible D match to TRBD2 (6 bases). Germline V gives CDR1 SGHNT, CDR2 YYREEE (reference sequence). The V and J ends lost 4 bases and 0 bases respectively, with 20 bases between them. The CDR3 has 17 amino acids. The CDR3 bases are TGTGCCAGCAGCCCCAGACTAGGCTCCGAGAGCTCCTACGAGCAGTACTTC. It encodes CASSPRLGSESSYEQYF.

The V and J genes are TRBV19 and TRBJ2-5; tentatively, D is TRBD1 (5 bases). This CDR3 is built from 16 residues. V lost 6 bases, J lost 5 bases, and 22 bases lay in between. Per germline, CDR1 LNHDA and CDR2 SQIVND (reference sequence). CDR3 DNA sequence: TGTGCCAGTAGCCCCATGGGCAGGGCGAAGGTGGAGACCCAGTACTTC. Protein sequence: CASSPMGRAKVETQYF.

This clone was seen just once. The V call is TRBV20-1, the J call TRBJ1-2; D is undetermined. Germline-derived CDR1 and CDR2 are DFQATT and SNEGSKA (reference sequence). The CDR3 contains 8 residues. Here the CDR3 DNA reads TGCGGGAACACGGGCTACACCTTC. Translating it yields CGNTGYTF.

This chain links TRBV19 with TRBJ2-5; TRBD2 agrees at 9 bases. V dropped 8 bases and J dropped 5; count of bases not matched to a gene: 15. Germline assignment: CDR1 LNHDA and CDR2 SQIVND (reference sequence). This CDR3 has 16 residues. The CDR3 DNA reads TGTGCCAGTTCTTTGAGTTGGCGGGGGGGTAGGGAGACCCAGTACTTC. It codes for CASSLSWRGGRETQYF.

This chain uses TRBV5-6 with TRBJ1-4; D not resolved. Trimming stripped 1 base from V and 8 bases from J, with 15 bases between. The CDR3 totals 15 residues. Germline assignment: CDR1 SGHDT and CDR2 YYEEEE. The CDR3 reads CASSLKVGLGEKLFF. CDR3 bases: TGTGCCAGCAGCTTGAAGGTCGGTTTGGGCGAAAAACTGTTTTTT.